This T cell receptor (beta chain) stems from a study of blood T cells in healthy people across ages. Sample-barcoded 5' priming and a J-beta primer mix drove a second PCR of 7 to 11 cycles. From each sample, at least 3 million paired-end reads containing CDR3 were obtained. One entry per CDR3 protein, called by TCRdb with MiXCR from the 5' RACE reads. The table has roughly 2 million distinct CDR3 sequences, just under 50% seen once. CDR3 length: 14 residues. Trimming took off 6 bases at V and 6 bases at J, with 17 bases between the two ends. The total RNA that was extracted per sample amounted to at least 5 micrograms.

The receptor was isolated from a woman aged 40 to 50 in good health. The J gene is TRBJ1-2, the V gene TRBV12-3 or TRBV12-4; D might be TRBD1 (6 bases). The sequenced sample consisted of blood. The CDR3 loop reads CASSLRGAKDGYTF. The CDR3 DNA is TGTGCCAGCAGCCTGAGGGGGGCGAAGGATGGCTACACCTTC.